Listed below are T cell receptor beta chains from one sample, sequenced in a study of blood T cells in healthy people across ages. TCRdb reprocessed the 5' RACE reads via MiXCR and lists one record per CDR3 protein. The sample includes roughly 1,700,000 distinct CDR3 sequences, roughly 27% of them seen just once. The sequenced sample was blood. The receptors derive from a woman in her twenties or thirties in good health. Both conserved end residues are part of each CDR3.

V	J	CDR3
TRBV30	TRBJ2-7	CAWSGSGGTEQYF
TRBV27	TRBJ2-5	CASSPRLAGLGETQYF
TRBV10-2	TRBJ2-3	CASSESSGRDTQYF
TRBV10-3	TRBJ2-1	CAISNAEGRQFF
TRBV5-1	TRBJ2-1	CASSLALAGGDEQFF
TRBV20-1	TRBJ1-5	CSALWQPNQPQHF
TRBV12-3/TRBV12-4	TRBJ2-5	CASSSSFRGGDQETQYF
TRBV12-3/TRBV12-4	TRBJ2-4	CASSRVGAKNIQYF
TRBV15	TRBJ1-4	CTTSRVTGRSNEELFF
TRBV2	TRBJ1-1	CASSEVGTEAFF
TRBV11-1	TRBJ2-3	CASSSLGGLGTDTQYF
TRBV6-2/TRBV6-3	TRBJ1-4	CASSYSSGQATNEKLFF
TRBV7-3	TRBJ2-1	CASSSQGGAWDEQFF
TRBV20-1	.	CGASFPGLVKSSEQYF